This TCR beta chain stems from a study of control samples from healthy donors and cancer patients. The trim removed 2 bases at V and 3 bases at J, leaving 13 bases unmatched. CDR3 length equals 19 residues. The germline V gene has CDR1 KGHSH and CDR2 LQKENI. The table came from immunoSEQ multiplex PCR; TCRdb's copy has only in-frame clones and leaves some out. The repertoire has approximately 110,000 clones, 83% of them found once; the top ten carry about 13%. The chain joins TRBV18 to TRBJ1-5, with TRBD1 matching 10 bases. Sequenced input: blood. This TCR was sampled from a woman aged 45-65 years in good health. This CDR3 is CASSPEDRGIGLNNQPQHF. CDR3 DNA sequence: TGTGCCAGCTCACCAGAGGACAGGGGGATTGGCCTTAACAATCAGCCCCAGCATTTT.